This record looks at one T cell receptor (beta chain) sequence and its context. These data originate in a study of shared clonotypes between healthy human individuals. Study context: CD4 naive and CD4 memory each took three plates per donor, while CD8 naive took two and CD8 memory one.

The CDR3 spans 16 residues. The ends were cut back, 0 bases at V and 0 bases at J, with 13 bases in the middle. Germline V CDR1 and CDR2: SGHRS, YFSETQ. TCRdb's copy holds only in-frame clones and misses some; the assay was immunoSEQ multiplex PCR. The table includes approximately 2.5 million clones, over 85% detected once. The chain recombines TRBV5-1 with TRBJ2-7; perhaps TRBD2 as D (6 bases). The TCR was taken from a young man in good health. Some clones in this sample may be carry-over from other donors' samples. Sequencing was performed on naive CD4+ T cells from PBMCs. Indicated subset: CD45RA+ positively selected. The CDR3 region has the DNA TGCGCCAGCAGCTTGGATGGGACTTACAGCTCCTACGAGCAGTACTTC. Encoded protein: CASSLDGTYSSYEQYF.